This paragraph covers one T cell receptor beta chain sequence. This clonotype was recorded once. Its recognized antigen is unknown. The input lacks base qualities; no much larger clone sits a single base away. A single read offers scant evidence. The library was produced with PCR. TCR sequencing of DNA from cultured CD4+ T cells used the Oncomine TCR Beta short-read assay at the Johns Hopkins FTIC core. The QIAamp micro DNA kit was used to extract genomic DNA from the cultured CD4+ T cells. The Oncomine TCR Beta libraries from cultured CD4+ T cells were pooled using unique dual indexes and then sequenced on an Illumina iSeq 100. As for how the authors treated the data: Non-productive sequences were removed, and CDR3s that did not start with C, did not end with F or W, or were shorter than 7 amino acids were discarded. Antigen-specific clonotypes were identified using the MANAFEST web application through comparison of peptide-stimulated wells with reference and other culture wells. To be called positive, a clone needed an FDR below 0.05, an odds ratio above 5, and a productive frequency above 0.1% in at least two of three replicate wells. Cross-reactive clonotypes were defined as significantly expanded in both SARS-CoV-2 spike wells and at least one common cold coronavirus spike condition. CDR3 homology was assessed with Levenshtein distances (stringdist) and unrooted phylogenetic trees (ape) in R version 3.6.1. TCRdb reworked the public reads: Q25 trimming with fastp, MiXCR clone assembly, productive beta chains retained. Entries are consolidated by CDR3 protein sequence, retaining the most common genes and DNA. TCRdb, not the authors, supplied the V and J calls. This sample comprises some 20,000 distinct CDR3 sequences, approximately 40% of them detected only once. The top ten clonotypes cover roughly 2.9% of the sample.

The label giving this sample's treatment or condition can be read as: approximately nine-day PBMC culture with coronavirus spike peptide pools or control peptides (ViraFEST assay). The study used the ViraFEST assay, which expanded antigen-specific T cells with peptide pools and then identified expanded clonotypes by TCR sequencing. The positive SARS-CoV-2 PCR tests of the convalescent patients were dated from March to December 2020, before the Alpha, Beta and Delta variants emerged in the United States. Around 2 million PBMCs per well were cultured in IMDM with approximately 5% human AB serum and roughly 9.3 IU/ml IL-2, plus 10 ug/ml peptide pools. On days 3 and 7, half of the culture medium was replaced with fresh IL-2-containing medium. After about 10 days of culture, CD4+ T cells were isolated by negative selection using the EasySep CD4+ T cell isolation kit. Ficoll-Paque Plus gradient centrifugation was used to isolate PBMCs from whole blood, and the isolated PBMCs were then either used fresh or cryopreserved at -140C. In general, triplicate wells were set up for every culture condition.

The data are from a study of vaccination and CD4 T cells after COVID-19 (dated by TCRdb to 2022 to 2024). For the wider study: Convalescent patients had a positive SARS-CoV-2 result on nasal swab PCR, and of these patients, 8 or 9 had mild disease and one had severe disease. Each participant got two doses of either the Pfizer-BioNTech BNT162b2 vaccine (n=8) or the Moderna mRNA-1273 vaccine (n=2). Overlapping spike peptide pools from SARS-CoV-2 and from the common cold coronaviruses HCoV-NL63, HCoV-OC43 and HCoV-229E were used as culture stimuli. Post-vaccine blood samples were obtained a median of approximately 70 days after the second vaccine dose, with a range of about 13 to 250 days. The convalescent cohort comprised six males and four females, including two Hispanic individuals, seven Caucasians, two Asians and one multiracial person. In ten to eleven COVID-19 convalescent patients and several infection-naive healthy vaccine recipients, the spike-specific CD4+ TCR repertoire before mRNA vaccination was compared with the repertoire after mRNA vaccination. In control cultures, a CEFX viral epitope pool was used as positive control, an HIV-1 Nef peptide pool was used as negative control, or no peptide was added. Post-COVID blood samples were collected from convalescent patients a median of around 100 days after diagnosis, with a range of roughly 35 to 180 days. Results and caveats for the whole study, not just this receptor: In convalescent patients, nearly all vaccine-specific clones (304 of 307) were found to be mono-reactive for SARS-CoV-2 spike rather than cross-reactive with common cold coronaviruses. The study included relatively few convalescent patients and did not analyze early timepoints after natural infection. Among convalescent patients, a median about 86% of the SARS-CoV-2-reactive clones seen after vaccination appeared only after vaccination, which suggests priming specific to the vaccine. The median count of SARS-CoV-2-reactive clonotypes went up from around 20 after infection to 38 after vaccination, although the change was not significant.

CDR3 length: 19 amino acids, cysteine to phenylalanine. The retained sequence is limited to the CDR3, 57 bases, with the frame set at the first base. CDR1 and CDR2, looked up from the germline V gene, are MNHEY and SVGEGT. For this chain, trimming is 6 bases at the V end and 3 bases at the J end, and the number of junction bases without a gene match is 19. The sequenced sample was CD4+ T cells from blood, cultured in vitro, obtained after SARS-CoV-2 vaccination. The receptor was isolated from a human donor who had recovered from COVID-19. The rearranged chain carries TRBV6-2 or TRBV6-3 and TRBJ1-2; TRBD1 aligns with 10 central bases. The nucleotide sequence reads as follows: TGTGCCAGCAGCCCCGGGACAGGGGATCCTAACTACGAACACTATGGCTACACCTTC. Its translation is CASSPGTGDPNYEHYGYTF.